This T cell receptor (beta chain) was documented in a study of spatial heterogeneity in lung cancer. Study at large: Detection of beta-chain sequences consistently exceeded that of alpha-chain sequences.

Time point meaning: sample taken at primary tumor resection. Whole RNA obtained from tumor, nontumor lung or frozen PBMC underwent sequencing without sorting. The donors comprised 60 to 85 untreated early-stage non-small cell lung cancer patients. CDR1 is SNHLY, CDR2 FYNNEI, per germline. The V and J ends lost 3 bases and 2 bases respectively, with 8 bases between them. This CDR3 has 14 residues. TCRdb re-derived calls from the 5' RACE reads in MiXCR, one entry per CDR3 protein. Of 35,000 or so distinct CDR3 sequences in the sample, less than 5.5% were seen once. Many counts were recorded for this clonotype.

The sequence derives from a female donor with early-stage non-small cell lung cancer. The rearrangement joins TRBV2 to TRBJ2-1; unclear D gene. Sequencing used PBMCs, obtained at surgery. The CDR3 sequence: CASSDRWTYNEQFF. CDR3 sequence (DNA): TGTGCCAGCAGTGATCGGTGGACCTACAATGAGCAGTTCTTC.